This T cell receptor (beta chain) was captured by sequencing in a study of blood T cell repertoires in COVID-19. About the research overall: Samples representing acute and convalescent COVID-19 were sourced from the United States, Italy and Spain. The cDNA or gDNA used as material had been derived from T cells, B-cell-depleted T cells, or PBMCs.

This clone was counted once. In the original processing: Reference gene primers were amplified, and this amplification served to estimate nucleated cell counts. This table comes from immunoSEQ multiplex PCR, and its TCRdb copy is limited to in-frame clones, with some not included. The V and J calls and clone size come from that table; D and trimming were worked out from the DNA. The sample includes some 90,000 clones, roughly 90% seen only once; the top ten take around 20%. Germline V CDR1 and CDR2: MNHEY, SVGAGI. This CDR3 has 16 residues. V shed 2 bases, J shed 4 bases, and the junction held 8 bases outside the gene matches.

The sample taken for sequencing was peripheral blood. The TCR comes from a woman of 80 years or more with acute or convalescent COVID-19. The genes are TRBV6-5 and TRBJ1-1; 9 bases are a match to TRBD1. Written as DNA, the CDR3 is TGTGCCAGCAGTTACCTGACAGGGGGGTTAGGCACTGAAGCTTTCTTT. Translation: CASSYLTGGLGTEAFF.